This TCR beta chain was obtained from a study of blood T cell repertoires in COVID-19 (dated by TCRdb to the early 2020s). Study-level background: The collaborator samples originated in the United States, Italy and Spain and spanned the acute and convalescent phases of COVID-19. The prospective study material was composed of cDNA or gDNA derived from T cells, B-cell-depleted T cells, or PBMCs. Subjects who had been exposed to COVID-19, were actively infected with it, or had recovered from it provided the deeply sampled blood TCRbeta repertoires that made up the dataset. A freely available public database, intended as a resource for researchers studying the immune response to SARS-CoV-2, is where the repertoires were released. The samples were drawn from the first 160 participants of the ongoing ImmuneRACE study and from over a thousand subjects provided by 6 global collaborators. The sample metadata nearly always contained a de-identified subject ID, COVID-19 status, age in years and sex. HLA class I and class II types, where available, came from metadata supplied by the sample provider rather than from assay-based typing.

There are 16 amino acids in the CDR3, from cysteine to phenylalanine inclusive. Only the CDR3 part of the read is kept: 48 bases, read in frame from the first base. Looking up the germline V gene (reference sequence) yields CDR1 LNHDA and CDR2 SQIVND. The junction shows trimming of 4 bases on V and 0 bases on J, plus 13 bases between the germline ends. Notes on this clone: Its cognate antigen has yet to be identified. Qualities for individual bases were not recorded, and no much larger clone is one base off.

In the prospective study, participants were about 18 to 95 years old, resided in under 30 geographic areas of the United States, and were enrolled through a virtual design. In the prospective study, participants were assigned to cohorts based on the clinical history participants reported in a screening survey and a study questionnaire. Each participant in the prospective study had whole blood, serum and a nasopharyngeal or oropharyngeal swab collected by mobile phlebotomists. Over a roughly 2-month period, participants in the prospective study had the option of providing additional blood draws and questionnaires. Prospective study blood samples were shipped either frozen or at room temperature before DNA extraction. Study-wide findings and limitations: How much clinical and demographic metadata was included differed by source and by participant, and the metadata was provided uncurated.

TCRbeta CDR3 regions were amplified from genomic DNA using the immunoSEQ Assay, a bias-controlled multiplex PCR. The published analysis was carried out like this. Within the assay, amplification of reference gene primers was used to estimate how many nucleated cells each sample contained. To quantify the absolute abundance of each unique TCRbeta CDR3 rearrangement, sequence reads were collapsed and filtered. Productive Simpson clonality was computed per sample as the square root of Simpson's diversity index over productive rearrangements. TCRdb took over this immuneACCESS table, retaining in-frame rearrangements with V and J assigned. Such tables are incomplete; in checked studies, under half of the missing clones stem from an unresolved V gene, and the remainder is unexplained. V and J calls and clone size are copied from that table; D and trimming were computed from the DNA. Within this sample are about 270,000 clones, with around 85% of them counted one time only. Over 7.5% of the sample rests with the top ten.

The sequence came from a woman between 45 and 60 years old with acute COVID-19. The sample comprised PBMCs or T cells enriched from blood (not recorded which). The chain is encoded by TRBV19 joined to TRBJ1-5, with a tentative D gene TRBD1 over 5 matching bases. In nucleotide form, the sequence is TGTGCCAGTAGTAGCGGGACTCTCTATAGCAATCAGCCCCAGCATTTT. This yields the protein CASSSGTLYSNQPQHF.